The 31 T cell receptor beta chains reported below all come from one sample, sequenced in a study of blood T cell repertoires in COVID-19. Repertoires were generated with immunoSEQ multiplex PCR, while TCRdb's copy carries only in-frame clones and drops some. This sample has about 100,000 clones, with 70% to 80% found just once. The sequencing input was peripheral blood. The receptors originated from a man between 65 and 79 years old with active or convalescent COVID-19.

The rearrangement links TRBV7-3 to TRBJ1-5; TRBD1 agrees at 9 bases. Germline V gene data show CDR1 as SGHTA and CDR2 as FQGTGA. The CDR3 sequence is 17 residues long. The V and J ends lost 1 base and 7 bases, in that order; junction bases with no gene match: 11. CDR3 DNA sequence: TGTGCCAGCAGCTTAAGGGCCCGGGACAGGGTCTGGCAGCCCCAGCATTTT. As protein: CASSLRARDRVWQPQHF.

This clone was counted a single time. The chain has TRBV2 and TRBJ1-3, with 7 bases lining up with TRBD1. The CDR3 is 16 amino acids. Germline trimming cut 5 bases from V and 7 bases from J; bases unmatched to any gene: 14. The germline V gene has CDR1 SNHLY and CDR2 FYNNEI. The CDR3 sequence is CASSPNRQGSANTIYF. DNA for the CDR3: TGTGCCAGCAGTCCCAACAGACAGGGCTCGGCCAACACCATATATTTT.

V is TRBV24-1 and J is TRBJ1-2, with no clear D. V lost 4 bases and J lost 2, with 13 bases in between. Germline loops: CDR1 KGHDR, CDR2 SFDVKD. CDR3 length: 15 amino acids. CDR3 loop: CATSDPVGGNYGYTF. The CDR3 bases are TGTGCCACCAGTGACCCCGTGGGCGGGAACTATGGCTACACCTTC.

This rearrangement joins TRBV30 to TRBJ1-6, with TRBD1 matching 9 bases. The CDR3 has 14 residues. From germline, CDR1 is GTSNPN and CDR2 SVGIG (reference sequence). V gave up 3 bases and J gave up 6 bases; unmatched junction bases: 3. In nucleotides, the CDR3 is TGTGCCTGGAGCCAGGACAGGGGTAATTCACCCCTCCACTTT. Encoded protein: CAWSQDRGNSPLHF.

A few counts support this clone. The rearrangement links TRBV11-3 to TRBJ2-1, with 7 bases that match TRBD1. The CDR3 extends over 17 amino acids. With V trimmed by 1 base and J by 2 bases, 8 bases remained unmatched. The germline CDR1 and CDR2 sequences are SGHNT and YENEEA. The CDR3 nucleotides read TGTGCCAGCAGCTTAGCCAGTTCCGGGACAGCCTACAATGAGCAGTTCTTC. Its translation is CASSLASSGTAYNEQFF.

This sequence joins TRBV30 and TRBJ2-1, with D possibly TRBD2 on 6 matching bases. Trimming cost V 2 bases and J 4 bases, with 12 bases left between them. The CDR3 extends over 14 amino acids. The V gene's germline CDR1 is GTSNPN and CDR2 SVGIG (reference sequence). The CDR3: CAWSPGVGYNEQFF. In DNA, the CDR3 is TGTGCCTGGAGTCCGGGGGTAGGGTACAATGAGCAGTTCTTC.

This clone came up once. This chain connects TRBV19 to TRBJ1-1; no clear D. Germline values: CDR1 LNHDA, CDR2 SQIVND (reference sequence). This CDR3 contains 16 residues. Trimming stripped 5 bases from V and 0 bases from J, with 16 bases between. The CDR3 DNA sequence: TGTGCCAGTAGTCGGCAGGCTCAAGCTTTGAACACTGAAGCTTTCTTT. Protein sequence: CASSRQAQALNTEAFF.

The chain recombines TRBV20-1 with TRBJ1-6; D may be TRBD1 (5 bases). The CDR3 totals 11 residues. Germline CDR1 reads DFQATT; CDR2 reads SNEGSKA (reference sequence). V was trimmed by 3 bases and J by 14 bases, leaving 11 bases between them. The CDR3 reads CSARSTGSLHF. For the CDR3, the DNA is TGCAGTGCTAGGTCCACAGGATCCCTCCACTTT.

The chain couples TRBV25-1 to TRBJ2-3, with a possible D match to TRBD2 (6 bases). V lost 8 bases to trimming and J lost 9 bases, with 18 bases between them. CDR3 size: 13 residues. CDR1 is MGHDK and CDR2 is SYGVNS in the germline V gene. The chain's CDR3 is CASGGTGLITQYF. The CDR3 region has the DNA TGTGCCAGCGGGGGGACCGGACTGATAACGCAGTATTTT.

The V gene is TRBV7-6, the J gene TRBJ2-1; 12 bases line up with TRBD2. Germline V CDR1 and CDR2: SGHVS, FNYEAQ. Trimming cost V 5 bases and J 0 bases; bases outside gene matches: 14. The CDR3 totals 20 residues. The CDR3 DNA is TGTGCCAGCAGCCCCGAGGGGGGACTAGCGGGCGCAAACTCCTACAATGAGCAGTTCTTC. This gives the protein CASSPEGGLAGANSYNEQFF.

This clone was seen only once. CDR3 region: CASSPSTGANTEAFF. Written as DNA, the CDR3 is TGTGCCAGCAGTCCCTCGACAGGGGCGAACACTGAAGCTTTCTTT. The genes are TRBV6-2 or TRBV6-3 and TRBJ1-1; 8 bases line up with TRBD1. CDR1 and CDR2 from the germline V gene are MNHEY and SVGEGT. This CDR3 has 15 residues. The J segment lost 1 base and the V segment lost 5 bases, leaving 6 bases of the junction unmatched.

The V and J genes are TRBV12-3 or TRBV12-4 and TRBJ2-7; D possibly corresponds to TRBD2 (6 bases). Trimming left V 3 bases short and J 3 bases short, with 9 bases between. The CDR3 spans 13 residues. The CDR3 sequence is CASSFLEGYEQYF. In nucleotides, the CDR3 is TGTGCCAGCAGTTTCTTGGAGGGCTACGAGCAGTACTTC.

This clone occurred a few times. This chain joins TRBV6-5 and TRBJ2-3; D is perhaps TRBD2 (6 bases). V was shortened by 6 bases and J by 0 bases, with 13 bases between the two germline ends. CDR1 is MNHEY, CDR2 SVGAGI, per germline. The CDR3 extends over 15 amino acids. CDR3 amino acids: CASRDPRESTDTQYF. DNA of the CDR3: TGTGCCAGCAGGGACCCCCGGGAGAGCACAGATACGCAGTATTTT.

This clone was counted a few times. This chain joins TRBV27 and TRBJ1-2; TRBD1 matches at 7 bases. The CDR3 runs 14 residues. The J segment lost 5 bases and the V segment lost 6 bases, leaving 9 bases of the junction unmatched. From germline, CDR1 is MNHEY and CDR2 SMNVEV (reference sequence). In nucleotides, the CDR3 is TGTGCCAGCAGGGGGACGGGACAGTTTTATGGCTACACCTTC. This sequence encodes CASRGTGQFYGYTF.

The chain combines TRBV4-2 with TRBJ2-2; no clear D gene. Trimming removed 1 base from V and 1 base from J, with 10 bases in between. CDR3 length: 16 residues. Germline loops: CDR1 LGHNA, CDR2 YNFKEQ. The CDR3 region is CASSQVIHRNTGELFF. The CDR3 DNA follows: TGTGCCAGCAGCCAAGTAATCCACAGGAACACCGGGGAGCTGTTTTTT.

The chain carries TRBV27 and TRBJ2-1, with 15 bases aligning to TRBD2. CDR3 length equals 13 residues. Germline assignment: CDR1 MNHEY and CDR2 SMNVEV (reference sequence). Losses at the gene ends were 9 bases for V and 11 bases for J; bases not matched to a gene: 5. CDR3 nucleotides: TGTGCCAGTTGGACTAGCGGGAGGGCCCAGCAGTTCTTC. Translated: CASWTSGRAQQFF.

The rearrangement links TRBV14 to TRBJ2-3; 8 bases map to TRBD1. This CDR3 is 14 amino acids long. V gave up 4 bases and J gave up 8 bases; unmatched junction bases: 8. Germline CDR1 and CDR2: SGHDN and FVKESK. The chain's CDR3 is CASSRGQGPFTQYF. CDR3 bases: TGTGCCAGCAGCCGAGGACAGGGTCCCTTTACGCAGTATTTT.

V gene TRBV3-1 (or the pseudogene TRBV3-2) combines with J gene TRBJ2-1; TRBD2 aligns across 8 bases. Germline loops: CDR1 LGHDT, CDR2 YNNKEL (reference sequence). This CDR3 comprises 14 residues. J gave up 15 bases and V 0 bases, and 10 bases lay outside the gene matches. The CDR3 sequence is CASSQDSAQRERFF. The CDR3 DNA follows: TGTGCCAGCAGCCAAGATAGTGCGCAGCGGGAGAGGTTCTTC.

This chain links TRBV7-2 with TRBJ1-6; 8 bases align to TRBD1. In germline, CDR1 is SGHTA, CDR2 FQGNSA. This CDR3 region has 14 residues. Losses at the gene ends were 3 bases for V and 7 bases for J; bases not matched to a gene: 2. The CDR3: CASSFGQGNSPLHF. CDR3 DNA: TGTGCCAGCAGCTTCGGACAGGGAAATTCACCCCTCCACTTT.

V usage is TRBV15 and J usage is TRBJ1-5; possibly TRBD1 for D (5 bases). Looked up from germline, CDR1 is LNHNV and CDR2 is YYDKDF (reference sequence). This CDR3 region has 15 residues. Trimming cost V 0 bases and J 5 bases, with 11 bases left between them. Here the CDR3 DNA reads TGTGCCACCAGCAGAGACAAGGGGTATTATCAGCCCCAGCATTTT. The encoded protein is CATSRDKGYYQPQHF.

The chain combines TRBV20-1 with TRBJ2-4; 7 bases agree with TRBD1. The CDR3 spans 11 residues. Germline V CDR1 and CDR2: DFQATT, SNEGSKA (reference sequence). Trimming cost V 5 bases and J 7 bases; bases outside gene matches: 2. CDR3 residues: CSAPTGNIQYF. In DNA form, the CDR3 reads TGCAGTGCTCCGACAGGGAACATTCAGTACTTC.

The rearrangement links TRBV7-3 to TRBJ2-5; D may be TRBD2 (6 bases). The germline V gene has CDR1 SGHTA and CDR2 FQGTGA. The CDR3 length is 13 residues. The V end was cut by 5 bases, the J end by 2 bases, with 9 bases between. CDR3 loop: CASSAGSQETQYF. CDR3 sequence (DNA): TGTGCCAGCAGCGCGGGGAGTCAAGAGACCCAGTACTTC. The entire variable domain, with the rest obtained from reference TRBV7-3 and TRBJ2-5, is as follows: GAGVSQTPSNKVTEKGKYVELRCDPISGHTALYWYRQSLGQGPEFLIYFQGTGAADDSGLPNDRFFAVRPEGSVSTLKIQRTERGDSAVYLCASSAGSQETQYFGPGTRLLVL.

The chain links TRBV2 to TRBJ1-2; D remains unclear. V was shortened by 6 bases and J by 8 bases, with 13 bases between the two germline ends. Germline CDR1 and CDR2: SNHLY and FYNNEI. The CDR3 is 12 amino acids. CDR3 sequence (DNA): TGTGCCAGCAGATCACTGTCCCCCGGCTACACCTTC. This encodes CASRSLSPGYTF.

CDR3 in DNA: TGTGCCAGCAACCCCGTGGTAGCGGGACCGTACGAGCAGTACTTC. Translation gives CASNPVVAGPYEQYF. The chain links TRBV6-2 or TRBV6-3 to TRBJ2-7; TRBD2 agrees at 8 bases. With V trimmed by 7 bases and J by 4 bases, 12 bases remained unmatched. From germline, CDR1 is MNHEY and CDR2 SVGEGT. The CDR3 sequence is 15 residues long.

This clone occurred once. This chain links TRBV6-5 with TRBJ2-2; D perhaps matches TRBD2 (6 bases). Germline V lookup: CDR1 MNHEY, CDR2 SVGAGI. V lost 8 bases to trimming and J lost 3 bases, with 13 bases between them. CDR3 size: 14 residues. CDR3 bases: TGTGCCAGCGGGCCGCGGGGATACACCGGGGAGCTGTTTTTT. This gives the protein CASGPRGYTGELFF.

This sequence joins TRBV18 and TRBJ1-1; 7 nucleotides align to TRBD1. V gave up 0 bases and J gave up 7 bases; unmatched junction bases: 8. The CDR3 consists of 15 residues. Germline V lookup: CDR1 KGHSH, CDR2 LQKENI. CDR3 sequence reads: CASSPPSRGYNEAFF. CDR3 coding DNA: TGTGCCAGCTCACCACCGAGCAGGGGGTATAATGAAGCTTTCTTT.

The chain joins TRBV12-5 to TRBJ2-5; D is perhaps TRBD1 (6 bases). Trimming removed 5 bases at V and 2 bases at J, with 12 bases between. Germline V gives CDR1 LGHNT, CDR2 FRNRAP. This CDR3 region has 14 residues. The chain's CDR3 is CASGQDRTQETQYF. CDR3 nucleotides: TGTGCTAGTGGTCAAGACAGGACACAAGAGACCCAGTACTTC.

In DNA form, the CDR3 reads TGTGCCAGTAGTATGGGGGCGGGCCTGGGGACTGAAGCTTTCTTT. Its translation is CASSMGAGLGTEAFF. J is TRBJ1-1 and V is TRBV19; a possible D gene is TRBD1 (6 bases). The germline V gene encodes CDR1 LNHDA and CDR2 SQIVND (reference sequence). With 3 bases removed from V and 5 bases from J, the gap between germline ends came to 16 bases. This CDR3 is 15 amino acids long.

V usage is TRBV7-3 and J usage is TRBJ2-3, with 8 bases matching TRBD1. V trimming: 5 bases; J trimming: 4 bases; junction bases outside the gene matches: 8. The CDR3 consists of 15 residues. Germline V gives CDR1 SGHTA, CDR2 FQGTGA. The CDR3: CASSGRTGKPDTQYF. The CDR3 DNA is TGTGCCAGCAGCGGCCGGACAGGGAAGCCAGATACGCAGTATTTT.

This clone was detected many times. This chain uses TRBV7-9 with TRBJ2-1, with D possibly being TRBD2 (5 bases). CDR1 is SEHNR, CDR2 FQNEAQ, per germline (reference sequence). This CDR3 is 12 amino acids long. V was pared by 5 bases and J by 10 bases, with 12 bases between. This chain's CDR3 is CASSDTLVEQFF. CDR3 bases: TGTGCCAGCAGCGACACACTAGTCGAGCAGTTCTTC. The full variable domain, with the rest looked up from reference TRBV7-9 and TRBJ2-1, is DTGVSQNPRHKITKRGQNVTFRCDPISEHNRLYWYRQTLGQGPEFLTYFQNEAQLEKSRLLSDRFSAERPKGSFSTLEIQRTEQGDSAMYLCASSDTLVEQFFGPGTRLTVL.

The chain combines TRBV5-4 with TRBJ2-3; no clear D. Trimming left V 4 bases short and J 4 bases short, with 13 bases between. CDR1 is SGHNT and CDR2 is YYREEE in the germline V gene (reference sequence). This CDR3 is built from 14 residues. The CDR3 DNA reads TGTGCCAGCAGCCCCCCGGCCCGGGCAGATACGCAGTATTTT. Translation gives CASSPPARADTQYF.